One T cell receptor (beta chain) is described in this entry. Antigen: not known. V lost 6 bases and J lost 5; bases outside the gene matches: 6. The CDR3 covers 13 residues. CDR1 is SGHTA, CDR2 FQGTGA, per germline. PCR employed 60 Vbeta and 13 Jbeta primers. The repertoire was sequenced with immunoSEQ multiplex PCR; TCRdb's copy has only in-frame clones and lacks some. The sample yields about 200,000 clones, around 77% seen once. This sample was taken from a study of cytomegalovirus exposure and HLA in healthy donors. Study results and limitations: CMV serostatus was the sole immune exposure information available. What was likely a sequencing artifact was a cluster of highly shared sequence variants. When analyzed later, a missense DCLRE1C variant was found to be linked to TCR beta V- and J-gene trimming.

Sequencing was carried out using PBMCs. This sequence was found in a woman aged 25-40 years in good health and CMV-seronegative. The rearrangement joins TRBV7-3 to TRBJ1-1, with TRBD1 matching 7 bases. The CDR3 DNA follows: TGTGCCAGCAGATACAGGGGTGGGACTGAAGCTTTCTTT. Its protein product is CASRYRGGTEAFF. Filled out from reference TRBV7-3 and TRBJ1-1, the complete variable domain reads GAGVSQTPSNKVTEKGKYVELRCDPISGHTALYWYRQSLGQGPEFLIYFQGTGAADDSGLPNDRFFAVRPEGSVSTLKIQRTERGDSAVYLCASRYRGGTEAFFGQGTRLTVV.